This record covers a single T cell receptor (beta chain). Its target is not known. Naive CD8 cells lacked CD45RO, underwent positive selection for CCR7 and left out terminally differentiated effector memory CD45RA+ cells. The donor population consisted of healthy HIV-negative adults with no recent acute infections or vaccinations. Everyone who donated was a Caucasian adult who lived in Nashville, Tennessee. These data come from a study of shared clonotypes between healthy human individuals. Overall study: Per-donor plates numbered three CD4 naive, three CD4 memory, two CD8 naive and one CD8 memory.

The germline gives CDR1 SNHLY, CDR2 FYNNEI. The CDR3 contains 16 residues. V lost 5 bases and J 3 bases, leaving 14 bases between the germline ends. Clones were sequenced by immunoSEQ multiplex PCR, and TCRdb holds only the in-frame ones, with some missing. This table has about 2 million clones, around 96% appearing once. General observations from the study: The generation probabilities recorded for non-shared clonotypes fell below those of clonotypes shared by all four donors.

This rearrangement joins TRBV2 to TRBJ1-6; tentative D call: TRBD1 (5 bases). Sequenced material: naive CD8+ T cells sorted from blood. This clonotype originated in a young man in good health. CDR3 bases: TGTGCCAGCAGTCCCAACGGGGCCAACTATAATTCACCCCTCCACTTT. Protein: CASSPNGANYNSPLHF.